This TCR beta chain is drawn from a study of cytomegalovirus exposure and HLA in healthy donors. V gave up 3 bases and J gave up 0 bases; unmatched junction bases: 1. The CDR3 consists of 15 residues. CDR1 MNHNS and CDR2 SASEGT come from the germline V gene. Amplification used 60 Vbeta primers and 13 Jbeta primers. Sequencing was performed with immunoSEQ multiplex PCR; in TCRdb, only in-frame clones are kept and a portion is missing. The sample has roughly 170,000 clones, roughly four fifths seen once. The source is a girl between 5 and 17 years old in good health and CMV-seropositive. This chain uses TRBV6-1 with TRBJ1-5; 8 bases match TRBD1. The sequenced material came from PBMCs. CDR3 sequence (DNA): TGTGCCAGCAGTGAGGGACAGGATAGCAATCAGCCCCAGCATTTT. Amino acid sequence: CASSEGQDSNQPQHF.